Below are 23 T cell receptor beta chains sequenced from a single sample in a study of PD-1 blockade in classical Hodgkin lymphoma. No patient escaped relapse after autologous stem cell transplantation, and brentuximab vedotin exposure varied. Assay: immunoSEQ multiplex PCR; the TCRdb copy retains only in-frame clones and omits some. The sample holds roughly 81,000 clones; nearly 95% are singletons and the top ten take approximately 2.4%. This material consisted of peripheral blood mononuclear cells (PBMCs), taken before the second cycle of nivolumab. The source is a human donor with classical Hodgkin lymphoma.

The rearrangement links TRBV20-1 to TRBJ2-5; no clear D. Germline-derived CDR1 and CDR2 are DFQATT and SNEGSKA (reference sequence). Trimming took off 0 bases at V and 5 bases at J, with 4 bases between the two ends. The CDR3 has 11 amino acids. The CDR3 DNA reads TGCAGTGCTAGAGACCTCGAGACCCAGTACTTC. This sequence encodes CSARDLETQYF.

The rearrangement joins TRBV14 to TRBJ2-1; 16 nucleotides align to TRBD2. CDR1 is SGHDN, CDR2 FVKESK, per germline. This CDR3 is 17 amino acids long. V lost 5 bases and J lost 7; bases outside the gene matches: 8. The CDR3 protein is CASSGGLAGGPWNEQFF. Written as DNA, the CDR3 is TGTGCCAGCAGCGGGGGACTAGCGGGAGGGCCCTGGAATGAGCAGTTCTTC.

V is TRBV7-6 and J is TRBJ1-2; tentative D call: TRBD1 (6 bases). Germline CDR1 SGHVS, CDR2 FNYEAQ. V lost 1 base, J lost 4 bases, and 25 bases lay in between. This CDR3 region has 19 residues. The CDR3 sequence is CASSLVVGGRDTTLYGYTF. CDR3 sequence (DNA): TGTGCCAGCAGCTTAGTAGTTGGGGGCAGGGACACCACCCTCTATGGCTACACCTTC. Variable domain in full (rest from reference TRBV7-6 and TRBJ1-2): GAGVSQSPRYKVTKRGQDVALRCDPISGHVSLYWYRQALGQGPEFLTYFNYEAQQDKSGLPNDRFSAERPEGSISTLTIQRTEQRDSAMYRCASSLVVGGRDTTLYGYTFGSGTRLTVV.

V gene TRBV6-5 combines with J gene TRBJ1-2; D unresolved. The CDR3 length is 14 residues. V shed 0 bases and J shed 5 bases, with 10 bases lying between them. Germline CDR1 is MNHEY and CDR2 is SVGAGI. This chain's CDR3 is CASSYSGGEYGYTF. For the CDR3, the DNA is TGTGCCAGCAGTTACTCCGGCGGAGAGTATGGCTACACCTTC.

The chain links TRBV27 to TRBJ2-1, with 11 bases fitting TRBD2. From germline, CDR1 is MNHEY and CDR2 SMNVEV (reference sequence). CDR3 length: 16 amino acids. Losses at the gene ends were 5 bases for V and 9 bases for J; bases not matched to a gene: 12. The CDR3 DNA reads TGTGCCAGCAGTCACAGACTAGCGGGATATCCAGGTGAGCAGTTCTTC. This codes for CASSHRLAGYPGEQFF.

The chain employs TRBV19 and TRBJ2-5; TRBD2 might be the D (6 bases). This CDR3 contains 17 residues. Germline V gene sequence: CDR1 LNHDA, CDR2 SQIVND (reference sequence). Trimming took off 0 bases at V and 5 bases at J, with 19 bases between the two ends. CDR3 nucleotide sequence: TGTGCCAGTAGTATAGATTTAGGGGCGGGGAGTGGTGAGACCCAGTACTTC. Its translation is CASSIDLGAGSGETQYF.

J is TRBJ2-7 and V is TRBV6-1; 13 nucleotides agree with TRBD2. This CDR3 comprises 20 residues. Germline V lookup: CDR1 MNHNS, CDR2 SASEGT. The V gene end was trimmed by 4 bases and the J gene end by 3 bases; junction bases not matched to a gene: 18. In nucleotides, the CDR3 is TGTGCCAGCAGTGTAGGGACTAGCGGGGTATCCCGGGCTCTTATCTACGAGCAGTACTTC. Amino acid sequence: CASSVGTSGVSRALIYEQYF.

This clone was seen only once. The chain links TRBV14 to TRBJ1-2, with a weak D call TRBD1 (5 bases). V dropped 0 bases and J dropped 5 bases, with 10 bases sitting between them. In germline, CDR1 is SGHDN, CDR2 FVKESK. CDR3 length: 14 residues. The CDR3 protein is CASSQDWAGYGYTF. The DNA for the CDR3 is TGTGCCAGCAGCCAAGATTGGGCAGGGTATGGCTACACCTTC.

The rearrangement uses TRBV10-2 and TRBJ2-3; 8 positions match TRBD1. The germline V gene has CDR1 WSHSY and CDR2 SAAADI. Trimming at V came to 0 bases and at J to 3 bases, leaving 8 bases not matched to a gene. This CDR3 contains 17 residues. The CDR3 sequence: CASSESLRTGRTDTQYF. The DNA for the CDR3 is TGCGCCAGCAGTGAGTCTTTAAGGACAGGGAGAACAGATACGCAGTATTTT.

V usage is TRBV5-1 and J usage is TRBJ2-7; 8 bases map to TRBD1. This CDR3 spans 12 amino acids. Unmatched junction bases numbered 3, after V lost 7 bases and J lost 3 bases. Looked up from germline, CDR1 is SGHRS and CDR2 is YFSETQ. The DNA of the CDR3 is TGCGCCAGCGGCACAGGGGGCTACGAGCAGTACTTC. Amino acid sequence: CASGTGGYEQYF. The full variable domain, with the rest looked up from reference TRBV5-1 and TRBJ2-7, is KAGVTQTPRYLIKTRGQQVTLSCSPISGHRSVSWYQQTPGQGLQFLFEYFSETQRNKGNFPGRFSGRQFSNSRSEMNVSTLELGDSALYLCASGTGGYEQYFGPGTRLTVT.

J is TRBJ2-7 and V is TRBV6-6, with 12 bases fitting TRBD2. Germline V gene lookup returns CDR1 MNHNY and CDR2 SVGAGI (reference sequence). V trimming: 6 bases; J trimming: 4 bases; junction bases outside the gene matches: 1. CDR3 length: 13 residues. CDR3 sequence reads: CASSGTSGYEQYF. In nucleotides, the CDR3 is TGTGCCAGCAGCGGGACTAGCGGGTACGAGCAGTACTTC.

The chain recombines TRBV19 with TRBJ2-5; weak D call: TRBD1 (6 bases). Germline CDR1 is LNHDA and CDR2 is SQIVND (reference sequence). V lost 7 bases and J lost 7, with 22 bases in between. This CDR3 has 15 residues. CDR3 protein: CASKLGAGRGGTQYF. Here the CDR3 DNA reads TGTGCCAGTAAACTGGGCGCGGGCCGAGGGGGGACCCAGTACTTC.

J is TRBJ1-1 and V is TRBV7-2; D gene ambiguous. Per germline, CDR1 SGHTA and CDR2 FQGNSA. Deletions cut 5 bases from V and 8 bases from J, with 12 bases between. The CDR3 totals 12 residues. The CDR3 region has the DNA TGTGCCAGCAGCCGGCTTGGCTCCGAAGCTTTCTTT. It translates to CASSRLGSEAFF. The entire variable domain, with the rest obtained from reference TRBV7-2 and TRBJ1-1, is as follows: GAGVSQSPSNKVTEKGKDVELRCDPISGHTALYWYRQSLGQGLEFLIYFQGNSAPDKSGLPSDRFSAERTGGSVSTLTIQRTQQEDSAVYLCASSRLGSEAFFGQGTRLTVV.

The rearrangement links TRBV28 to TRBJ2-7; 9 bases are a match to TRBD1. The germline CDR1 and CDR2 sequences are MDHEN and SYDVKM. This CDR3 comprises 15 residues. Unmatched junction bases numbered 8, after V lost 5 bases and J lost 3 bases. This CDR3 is CASSVGQGPFYEQYF. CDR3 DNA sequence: TGTGCCAGCAGTGTCGGACAGGGGCCATTCTACGAGCAGTACTTC.

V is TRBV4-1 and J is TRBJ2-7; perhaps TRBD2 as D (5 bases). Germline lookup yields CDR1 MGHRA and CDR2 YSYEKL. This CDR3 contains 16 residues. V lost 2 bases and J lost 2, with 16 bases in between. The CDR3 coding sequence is TGCGCCAGCAGCCAAAGCGGCCAGCTGGCCGCCTACGAGCAGTACTTC. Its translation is CASSQSGQLAAYEQYF.

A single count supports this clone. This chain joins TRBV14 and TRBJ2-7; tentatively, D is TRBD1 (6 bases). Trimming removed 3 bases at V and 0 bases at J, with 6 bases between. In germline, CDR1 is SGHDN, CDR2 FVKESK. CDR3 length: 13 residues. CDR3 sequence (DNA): TGTGCCAGCAGCCAGGGGGCCTCCTACGAGCAGTACTTC. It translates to CASSQGASYEQYF.

CDR3 nucleotide sequence: TGTGCCAGCAGTGGGGTCAATGAGCAGTTCTTC. As protein: CASSGVNEQFF. The V gene is TRBV28, the J gene TRBJ2-1; the D is unclear. The CDR3 consists of 11 residues. Trimming took off 5 bases at V and 6 bases at J, with 5 bases between the two ends. CDR1 is MDHEN, CDR2 SYDVKM, per germline. The whole variable domain, remainder taken from reference TRBV28 and TRBJ2-1, is DVKVTQSSRYLVKRTGEKVFLECVQDMDHENMFWYRQDPGLGLRLIYFSYDVKMKEKGDIPEGYSVSREKKERFSLILESASTNQTSMYLCASSGVNEQFFGPGTRLTVL.

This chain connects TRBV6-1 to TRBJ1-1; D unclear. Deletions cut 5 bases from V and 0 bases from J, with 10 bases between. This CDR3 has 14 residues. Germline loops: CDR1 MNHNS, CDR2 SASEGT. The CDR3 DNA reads TGTGCCAGCAGTCCCGTGTTCCTGAACACTGAAGCTTTCTTT. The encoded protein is CASSPVFLNTEAFF.

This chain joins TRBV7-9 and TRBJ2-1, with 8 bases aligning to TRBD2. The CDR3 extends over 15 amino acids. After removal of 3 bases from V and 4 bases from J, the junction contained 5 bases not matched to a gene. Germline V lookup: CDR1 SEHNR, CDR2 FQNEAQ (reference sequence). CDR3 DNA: TGTGCCAGCAGCTTGGGGACTAGGGAGTACAATGAGCAGTTCTTC. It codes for CASSLGTREYNEQFF.

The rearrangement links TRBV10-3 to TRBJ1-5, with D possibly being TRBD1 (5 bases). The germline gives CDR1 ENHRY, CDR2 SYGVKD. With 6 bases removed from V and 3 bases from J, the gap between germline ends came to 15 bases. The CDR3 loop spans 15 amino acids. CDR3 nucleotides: TGTGCCATCAGCGGGGGGGTAGGGAACAATCAGCCCCAGCATTTT. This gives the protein CAISGGVGNNQPQHF.

The CDR3 is CASSQDRGTPYTF. CDR3 bases: TGCGCCAGCAGCCAAGACAGGGGGACCCCCTACACCTTC. V usage is TRBV5-1 and J usage is TRBJ1-2; 9 bases agree with TRBD1. CDR3 length: 13 residues. CDR1 is SGHRS, CDR2 YFSETQ, per germline. The trim removed 4 bases at V and 10 bases at J, leaving 8 bases unmatched.

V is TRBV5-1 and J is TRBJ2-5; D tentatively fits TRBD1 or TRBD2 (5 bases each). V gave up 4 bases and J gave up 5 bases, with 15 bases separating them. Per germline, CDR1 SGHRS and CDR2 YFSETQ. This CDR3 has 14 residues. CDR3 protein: CASSVAGTWETQYF. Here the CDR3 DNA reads TGCGCCAGCAGCGTCGCCGGGACGTGGGAGACCCAGTACTTC.

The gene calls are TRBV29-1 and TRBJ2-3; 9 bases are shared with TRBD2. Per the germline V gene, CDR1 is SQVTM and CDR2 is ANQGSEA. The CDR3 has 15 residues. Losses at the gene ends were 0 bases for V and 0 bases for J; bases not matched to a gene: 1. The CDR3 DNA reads TGCAGCGTTGAAGATAGCGGGAGCAGCACAGATACGCAGTATTTT. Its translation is CSVEDSGSSTDTQYF.